A single sample gave rise to the 24 T cell receptor beta chains below, sequenced in a study of blood T cell repertoires in COVID-19. Sequencing used immunoSEQ multiplex PCR; TCRdb keeps in-frame clones, though not all of them. The sample shows about 320,000 clones, 87% of them seen only once. Sequencing used PBMCs or T cells enriched from blood (not recorded which). Receptors were obtained from a woman aged 25 to 39 who had recovered from COVID-19.

The genes are TRBV30 and TRBJ1-3; D call uncertain. CDR3 length: 10 amino acids. The germline gives CDR1 GTSNPN, CDR2 SVGIG (reference sequence). V lost 8 bases, J lost 8 bases, and 10 bases lay in between. The CDR3 loop reads CALEIDTIYF. In DNA, the CDR3 is TGTGCCCTGGAGATTGACACCATATATTTT. The full variable domain, completed using reference TRBV30 and TRBJ1-3, is SQTIHQWPATLVQPVGSPLSLECTVEGTSNPNLYWYRQAAGRGLQLLFYSVGIGQISSEVPQNLSASRPQDRQFILSSKKLLLSDSGFYLCALEIDTIYFGEGSWLTVV.

J is TRBJ2-1 and V is TRBV9, with 7 bases fitting TRBD1. Germline V gene data show CDR1 as SGDLS and CDR2 as YYNGEE. This CDR3 region has 17 residues. Unmatched junction bases numbered 12, after V lost 2 bases and J lost 4 bases. The CDR3 loop is CASSVPRTGPTYNEQFF. The CDR3 DNA follows: TGTGCCAGCAGCGTCCCCCGGACAGGACCGACTTACAATGAGCAGTTCTTC. The full variable domain, in which reference TRBV9 and TRBJ2-1 provide the parts outside the CDR3, is DSGVTQTPKHLITATGQRVTLRCSPRSGDLSVYWYQQSLDQGLQFLIQYYNGEERAKGNILERFSAQQFPDLHSELNLSSLELGDSALYFCASSVPRTGPTYNEQFFGPGTRLTVL.

V and J are TRBV28 and TRBJ2-7; possible D gene TRBD1, 6 bases. Germline loops: CDR1 MDHEN, CDR2 SYDVKM. Trimming shortened V by 7 bases and J by 4 bases, and 8 bases separated the two germline ends. CDR3 size: 11 residues. In DNA form, the CDR3 reads TGTGCCAGCACCCAGGGGTACGAGCAGTACTTC. Its translation is CASTQGYEQYF.

The V gene is TRBV5-6, the J gene TRBJ2-7; D call uncertain. Germline V lookup: CDR1 SGHDT, CDR2 YYEEEE. CDR3 size: 11 residues. V was shortened by 5 bases and J by 3 bases, with 6 bases between the two germline ends. CDR3 coding DNA: TGTGCCAGCAGTTCGTTCTACGAGCAGTACTTC. The encoded protein is CASSSFYEQYF.

This clone occurred a few times. The chain has TRBV7-2 and TRBJ1-5, with 8 bases that match TRBD1. The CDR3 is made up of 15 amino acids. Germline V gives CDR1 SGHTA, CDR2 FQGNSA. Losses at the gene ends were 3 bases for V and 2 bases for J; bases not matched to a gene: 3. CDR3 nucleotides: TGTGCCAGCAGCTTTCAGGGGGCGCGCAATCAGCCCCAGCATTTT. Encoded protein: CASSFQGARNQPQHF.

The CDR3: CASSLELQDPNQPQHF. CDR3 coding DNA: TGTGCCAGCAGCTTAGAGTTGCAGGATCCAAATCAGCCCCAGCATTTT. This chain joins TRBV7-2 and TRBJ1-5; D unclear. V lost 1 base and J lost 4, with 14 bases in between. This CDR3 region has 16 residues. Looked up from germline, CDR1 is SGHTA and CDR2 is FQGNSA. The full variable domain, rest sourced from reference TRBV7-2 and TRBJ1-5, is GAGVSQSPSNKVTEKGKDVELRCDPISGHTALYWYRQSLGQGLEFLIYFQGNSAPDKSGLPSDRFSAERTGGSVSTLTIQRTQQEDSAVYLCASSLELQDPNQPQHFGDGTRLSIL.

The J gene is TRBJ2-1, the V gene TRBV9; 8 positions match TRBD2. The CDR3 sequence is 21 residues long. The junction had 22 bases not matched to a gene; V was cut back by 0 bases and J by 5 bases. Germline CDR1 is SGDLS and CDR2 is YYNGEE. CDR3 coding DNA: TGTGCCAGCAGCGTAGGGGTTGGGCGGGGGGCCCGCCGTTCTCCCAACAATGAGCAGTTCTTC. Translated: CASSVGVGRGARRSPNNEQFF.

This clone has more than one count but fewer than ten. The chain couples TRBV6-2 or TRBV6-3 to TRBJ1-2, with no clear D. This CDR3 has 15 amino acids. From germline, CDR1 is MNHEY and CDR2 SVGEGT. The V and J ends lost 6 bases and 8 bases respectively, with 22 bases between them. The CDR3: CASSLASSLEGGYTF. The DNA of the CDR3 is TGTGCCAGCAGCCTCGCTAGCTCCCTGGAGGGAGGCTACACCTTC.

This rearrangement joins TRBV5-1 to TRBJ1-2; 10 nucleotides align to TRBD1. The germline CDR1 and CDR2 sequences are SGHRS and YFSETQ. Trimming cost V 4 bases and J 0 bases; bases outside gene matches: 9. The CDR3 runs 17 residues. The CDR3 loop is CASSLGQGGPSNYGYTF. In DNA form, the CDR3 reads TGCGCCAGCAGCCTAGGACAGGGGGGACCTTCTAACTATGGCTACACCTTC.

The V call is TRBV3-1 (or the pseudogene TRBV3-2), the J call TRBJ2-7; tentatively, D is TRBD1 (5 bases). Germline CDR1 LGHDT, CDR2 YNNKEL (reference sequence). CDR3 length: 14 amino acids. V lost 5 bases and J lost 1, with 12 bases in between. CDR3 in amino acids: CASSTNPGSYEQYF. CDR3 DNA sequence: TGTGCCAGCAGCACGAACCCAGGGTCCTACGAGCAGTACTTC.

This clone was recorded only once. The gene calls are TRBV3-1 (or the pseudogene TRBV3-2) and TRBJ2-1; the D gene is possibly TRBD2 (6 bases). Germline CDR1 reads LGHDT; CDR2 reads YNNKEL (reference sequence). Trimming left V 1 base short and J 10 bases short, with 17 bases between. The CDR3 covers 15 residues. CDR3 nucleotide sequence: TGTGCCAGCAGCCAAGCCCCCGGAGGGATGAGCGAGCAGTTCTTC. Protein product: CASSQAPGGMSEQFF.

The count of this clone is one. This sequence joins TRBV29-1 and TRBJ1-1; D remains ambiguous. CDR3 size: 12 residues. Trimming stripped 3 bases from V and 3 bases from J, with 8 bases between. Germline-derived CDR1 and CDR2 are SQVTM and ANQGSEA. CDR3 nucleotide sequence: TGCAGCGTTGAGTCCGGGGACACTGAAGCTTTCTTT. Translated: CSVESGDTEAFF. Combining the CDR3 with reference TRBV29-1 and TRBJ1-1 gives the whole variable domain SAVISQKPSRDICQRGTSLTIQCQVDSQVTMMFWYRQQPGQSLTLIATANQGSEATYESGFVIDKFPISRPNLTFSTLTVSNMSPEDSSIYLCSVESGDTEAFFGQGTRLTVV.

The chain has TRBV30 and TRBJ1-2; TRBD1 matches 8 bases. CDR3 length: 14 residues. Germline V lookup: CDR1 GTSNPN, CDR2 SVGIG (reference sequence). The trim removed 2 bases at V and 4 bases at J, leaving 6 bases unmatched. CDR3 nucleotide sequence: TGTGCCTGGAGTCCTCGACAGGGGAGCTATGGCTACACCTTC. Residues: CAWSPRQGSYGYTF.

The CDR3 loop reads CASSLAGGAFPDEQFF. Here the CDR3 DNA reads TGCGCCAGCAGCTTGGCAGGTGGGGCCTTCCCCGATGAGCAGTTCTTC. This chain links TRBV5-1 with TRBJ2-1, with a possible D match to TRBD1 (5 bases). CDR1 SGHRS and CDR2 YFSETQ come from the germline V gene. Trimming took 0 bases from V and 8 from J, leaving 18 bases between them. The CDR3 loop spans 16 amino acids.

The rearrangement joins TRBV6-6 to TRBJ1-2; 7 bases fit TRBD1. V lost 0 bases and J lost 8; bases outside the gene matches: 3. CDR3 size: 13 residues. Germline values: CDR1 MNHNY, CDR2 SVGAGI (reference sequence). The CDR3 here is CASSYSGQPGYTF. CDR3 nucleotides: TGTGCCAGCAGTTACTCGGGACAGCCGGGCTACACCTTC.

The V and J genes are TRBV5-5 and TRBJ1-2; 12 bases map to TRBD1. CDR1 is SGHKS and CDR2 is YYEKEE in the germline V gene (reference sequence). This CDR3 contains 18 residues. Trimming took 0 bases from V and 5 from J; bases not matched to a gene: 11. The CDR3 is CASSLGVGQGAIFYGYTF. In DNA, the CDR3 is TGTGCCAGCAGCTTGGGGGTGGGACAGGGGGCGATTTTTTATGGCTACACCTTC.

The chain recombines TRBV7-2 with TRBJ1-1; 10 bases map to TRBD1. The CDR3 is 14 residues long. V dropped 5 bases and J dropped 5; count of bases not matched to a gene: 5. In germline, CDR1 is SGHTA, CDR2 FQGNSA. The CDR3 coding sequence is TGTGCCAGCAGCACCCGACAGGGGGCTACTGAAGCTTTCTTT. Translating it yields CASSTRQGATEAFF.

This chain connects TRBV9 to TRBJ1-2, with D perhaps matching TRBD1 (5 bases). CDR3 size: 13 residues. V was cut by 3 bases and J by 7 bases, with 13 bases left in between. Germline V gives CDR1 SGDLS, CDR2 YYNGEE. The chain's CDR3 is CASSGTGPLGYTF. CDR3 sequence (DNA): TGTGCCAGCAGCGGCACAGGACCTCTTGGCTACACCTTC.

The chain carries TRBV7-9 and TRBJ2-5; TRBD1 is a possible D gene (5 bases). Germline assignment: CDR1 SEHNR and CDR2 FQNEAQ (reference sequence). The CDR3 consists of 13 residues. With 4 bases removed from V and 4 bases from J, the gap between germline ends came to 10 bases. The CDR3 DNA sequence: TGTGCCAGCAGCTCGCAGGGAAGAGAGACCCAGTACTTC. Amino acid sequence: CASSSQGRETQYF.

V is TRBV12-3 or TRBV12-4 and J is TRBJ2-7; D unresolved. V dropped 3 bases and J dropped 2 bases, with 8 bases sitting between them. The CDR3 has 13 residues. The CDR3 sequence: CASSFQAPYEQYF. In DNA, the CDR3 is TGTGCCAGCAGTTTCCAGGCCCCCTACGAGCAGTACTTC.

The chain carries TRBV4-3 and TRBJ1-2, with D possibly matching TRBD1 (6 bases). Trimming stripped 0 bases from V and 0 bases from J, with 11 bases between. The CDR3 has 16 amino acids. Germline V gene sequence: CDR1 LGHNA, CDR2 YSLEER. The CDR3 DNA is TGCGCCAGCAGCCAAGATTGGACAGACTCTAACTATGGCTACACCTTC. Amino acids: CASSQDWTDSNYGYTF.

V gene TRBV5-4 combines with J gene TRBJ1-2, with unresolved D. Germline V gene data show CDR1 as SGHNT and CDR2 as YYREEE (reference sequence). This CDR3 has 13 residues. V was trimmed by 3 bases and J by 4 bases, leaving 10 bases between them. The CDR3: CASSSEGGYGYTF. CDR3 bases: TGTGCCAGCAGCTCGGAGGGTGGCTATGGCTACACCTTC.

This chain's CDR3 is CASRDSSGNTIYF. CDR3 bases: TGTGCCAGCCGGGACAGCTCTGGAAACACCATATATTTT. The gene calls are TRBV2 and TRBJ1-3; 7 bases are a match to TRBD1. V shed 8 bases, J shed 0 bases, and the junction held 1 base outside the gene matches. The CDR3 extends over 13 amino acids. Germline loops: CDR1 SNHLY, CDR2 FYNNEI.

The rearrangement joins TRBV27 to TRBJ2-7; 7 bases match TRBD1. Germline CDR1 MNHEY, CDR2 SMNVEV (reference sequence). CDR3 length: 15 residues. V lost 2 bases to trimming and J lost 7 bases; unmatched junction nucleotides: 11. CDR3 in amino acids: CASSLRAGGTREQYF. CDR3 DNA: TGTGCCAGCAGTTTAAGGGCAGGGGGAACTAGGGAGCAGTACTTC.